This entry features one TCR beta chain sequence. The antigen remains undetermined. The CDR3 contains 15 residues. The sample originates from a study of OX40 agonist ivuxolimab in advanced cancers. For the study at large: Allowance was made for prior anti-PD-1, anti-PD-L1 or anti-CTLA-4 therapy, and around 41% had some. Study results and limitations: Circulating CD4+ and CD8+ T cells showed clonal expansion by week 6 at 0.1 to 3.0 mg/kg.

Some clones are missing from TCRdb's copy, which holds only in-frame ones; the method was immunoSEQ multiplex PCR. The table lists 20,000 or so clones, about 80% of them singletons. This TCR derives from an adult with an advanced solid tumor such as melanoma, head and neck, liver or kidney cancer. The V and J genes are TRBV21-1 and TRBJ1-5. TRBV21-1 is a pseudogene locus. The specimen comprised CD4+ or CD8+ T cells sorted from blood, sampled in a trial of the OX40 agonist ivuxolimab. CDR3 residues: CASSKGQHSNQPQHF. The CDR3 region has the DNA TGTGCCAGCAGCAAAGGGCAGCATAGCAATCAGCCCCAGCATTTT.